This T cell receptor beta chain was sequenced in a study of blood T cell repertoires in COVID-19. About the research overall: Samples representing acute and convalescent COVID-19 were sourced from the United States, Italy and Spain. PBMCs, B-cell-depleted T cells, or T cells were the source of the cDNA or gDNA that made up the material.

As originally analysed: From reference gene primer amplification, estimates of nucleated cell counts were derived. Generated by immunoSEQ multiplex PCR, the TCRdb table keeps only in-frame clones and is missing some. V and J calls and clone size are as listed in that table; D and trimming were resolved from the DNA. The sample holds 150,000 or so clones, just under 85% seen once. In germline, CDR1 is SNHLY, CDR2 FYNNEI. The V end was cut by 6 bases, the J end by 5 bases, with 7 bases between. CDR3 length: 12 residues. The sequence was collected from a man aged 40-49 years who had recovered from COVID-19. The V call is TRBV2, the J call TRBJ2-2; possibly TRBD1 for D (5 bases). Input material: peripheral blood. The CDR3 sequence: CASRTGTGELFF. CDR3 DNA: TGTGCCAGCAGAACAGGAACCGGGGAGCTGTTTTTT. Together with reference TRBV2 and TRBJ2-2, the CDR3 gives the full variable domain: EPEVTQTPSHQVTQMGQEVILRCVPISNHLYFYWYRQILGQKVEFLVSFYNNEISEKSEIFDDQFSVERPDGSNFTLKIRSTKLEDSAMYFCASRTGTGELFFGEGSRLTVL.